These T cell receptor beta chains were read from a single sample in a study of blood T cell repertoires in COVID-19. The assay was immunoSEQ multiplex PCR, and TCRdb's table has in-frame clones only and misses some. Found here are about 140,000 clones, 82% of them singletons; the top ten hold about 4%. The sample was peripheral blood. Source of these receptors: a woman at least 80 years old with acute or convalescent COVID-19. Each CDR3 is given with its conserved first and last residue. D genes are given only for firm matches. Size is omitted from some rows. Given values are once, few, many or a class for expanded clones.

j_gene: TRBJ1-1
v_gene: TRBV11-2
d_gene: .
len: 15
abundance: .
CDR3aa: CASSFSGHMNTEAFF
CDR3nt: TGTGCCAGCAGCTTTTCGGGACACATGAACACTGAAGCTTTCTTT

j_gene: TRBJ2-1
v_gene: TRBV19
d_gene: TRBD2
len: 21
abundance: .
CDR3aa: CASSSHPPSGRVLRAYNEQFF
CDR3nt: TGTGCCAGTAGTTCGCATCCTCCTAGCGGGAGGGTTTTGCGCGCCTACAATGAGCAGTTCTTC

j_gene: TRBJ1-5
v_gene: TRBV20-1
d_gene: TRBD1
len: 16
abundance: .
CDR3aa: CSASRPQGAGNQPQHF
CDR3nt: TGCAGTGCTAGTAGGCCTCAGGGGGCCGGCAATCAGCCCCAGCATTTT

j_gene: TRBJ2-7
v_gene: TRBV11-2
d_gene: TRBD2
len: 14
abundance: .
CDR3aa: CASSLVGGNYEQYF
CDR3nt: TGTGCCAGCAGCTTAGTCGGGGGGAACTACGAGCAGTACTTC

j_gene: TRBJ1-1
v_gene: TRBV2
d_gene: TRBD1
len: 15
abundance: .
CDR3aa: CASRLQDRDGAEAFF
CDR3nt: TGTGCCAGCAGGCTACAAGACAGGGACGGGGCTGAAGCTTTCTTT

j_gene: TRBJ1-2
v_gene: TRBV7-9
d_gene: TRBD1
len: 17
abundance: .
CDR3aa: CASSPGQGGQWDYGYTF
CDR3nt: TGTGCCAGCAGCCCGGGACAGGGGGGGCAATGGGACTATGGCTACACCTTC

j_gene: TRBJ1-1
v_gene: TRBV7-2
d_gene: .
len: 15
abundance: once
CDR3aa: CASSPPWGGAPEAFF
CDR3nt: TGTGCCAGCAGCCCCCCTTGGGGGGGCGCGCCTGAAGCTTTCTTT

j_gene: TRBJ2-2
v_gene: TRBV24-1
d_gene: .
len: 15
abundance: .
CDR3aa: CATSDWTANTGELFF
CDR3nt: TGTGCCACCAGTGATTGGACTGCGAACACCGGGGAGCTGTTTTTT

j_gene: TRBJ1-2
v_gene: TRBV27
d_gene: .
len: 13
abundance: .
CDR3aa: CASSLQGLGGYTF
CDR3nt: TGTGCCAGCAGTTTGCAGGGTCTCGGTGGCTACACCTTC

j_gene: TRBJ2-7
v_gene: TRBV11-2
d_gene: .
len: 15
abundance: .
CDR3aa: CASSLDLGQSYEQYF
CDR3nt: TGTGCCAGCAGCTTAGATTTGGGGCAGTCCTACGAGCAGTACTTC

j_gene: TRBJ1-1
v_gene: TRBV4-1
d_gene: .
len: 16
abundance: .
CDR3aa: CASSQVVGRENTEAFF
CDR3nt: TGCGCCAGCAGCCAAGTCGTCGGCAGGGAGAACACTGAAGCTTTCTTT

j_gene: TRBJ1-6
v_gene: TRBV5-1
d_gene: .
len: 12
abundance: .
CDR3aa: CASRAGDSPLHF
CDR3nt: TGCGCCAGCAGAGCAGGGGATTCACCCCTCCACTTT

j_gene: TRBJ1-2
v_gene: TRBV7-9
d_gene: .
len: 13
abundance: .
CDR3aa: CASSSTGNYGYTF
CDR3nt: TGTGCCAGCAGCTCCACAGGGAACTATGGCTACACCTTC

j_gene: TRBJ2-7
v_gene: TRBV5-4
d_gene: .
len: 16
abundance: .
CDR3aa: CASSNPGHRTSYEQYF
CDR3nt: TGTGCCAGCAGCAACCCGGGACACAGGACCTCCTACGAGCAGTACTTC

j_gene: TRBJ2-7
v_gene: TRBV4-1
d_gene: .
len: 18
abundance: few
CDR3aa: CASSQGLSVRRGSYEQYF
CDR3nt: TGCGCCAGCAGCCAAGGACTTAGCGTAAGGAGGGGCTCCTACGAGCAGTACTTC

j_gene: TRBJ1-5
v_gene: TRBV15
d_gene: .
len: 12
abundance: .
CDR3aa: CATSRGGQPQHF
CDR3nt: TGTGCCACCAGCAGAGGAGGACAGCCCCAGCATTTT

j_gene: TRBJ2-7
v_gene: TRBV10-2
d_gene: TRBD2
len: 15
abundance: .
CDR3aa: CASSESVGGRYEQYF
CDR3nt: TGCGCCAGCAGTGAGTCGGTGGGGGGGAGGTACGAGCAGTACTTC